The 22 T cell receptor beta chains given below trace back to one sample, sequenced in a study of cytomegalovirus exposure and HLA in healthy donors. The PCR used 60 Vbeta and 13 Jbeta primers. Repertoires were generated with immunoSEQ multiplex PCR, while TCRdb's copy carries only in-frame clones and drops some. This table holds under 200,000 clones, approximately 81% found once. Sequencing input: PBMCs. All receptors come from a woman in her forties or fifties in good health and CMV-seronegative.

This clone occurred a few times. CDR3 residues: CASSLWWTGDTGELFF. The DNA of the CDR3 is TGTGCCAGCAGTTTATGGTGGACAGGGGACACCGGGGAGCTGTTTTTT. J is TRBJ2-2 and V is TRBV28; TRBD1 matches 9 bases. With 0 bases clipped from V and 3 bases from J, the junction kept 2 bases outside the gene matches. Germline CDR1 and CDR2: MDHEN and SYDVKM. This CDR3 has 16 amino acids. Complete variable domain (other parts from reference TRBV28 and TRBJ2-2): DVKVTQSSRYLVKRTGEKVFLECVQDMDHENMFWYRQDPGLGLRLIYFSYDVKMKEKGDIPEGYSVSREKKERFSLILESASTNQTSMYLCASSLWWTGDTGELFFGEGSRLTVL.

Here the CDR3 reads CAISESIDSGSSYEQYF. DNA of the CDR3: TGTGCCATCAGTGAGTCGATCGATAGCGGGAGCTCCTACGAGCAGTACTTC. The V call is TRBV10-3, the J call TRBJ2-7; the match to TRBD2 covers 9 bases. The germline gives CDR1 ENHRY, CDR2 SYGVKD. The CDR3 totals 17 residues. With 0 bases clipped from V and 0 bases from J, the junction kept 6 bases outside the gene matches.

The chain employs TRBV18 and TRBJ2-2; 8 bases are shared with TRBD2. The trim removed 0 bases at V and 4 bases at J, leaving 7 bases unmatched. The CDR3 is 17 amino acids. CDR1 and CDR2 (germline): KGHSH, LQKENI. Here the CDR3 reads CASSPPQREIGTGELFF. The CDR3 coding sequence is TGTGCCAGCTCACCACCTCAGCGGGAGATAGGCACCGGGGAGCTGTTTTTT.

As for this clone: Compared with germline, one end of the junction differs, possibly owing to a read error. The V call is TRBV7-9, the J call TRBJ2-3, with 8 bases aligning to TRBD1. Germline values: CDR1 SEHNR, CDR2 FQNEAQ (reference sequence). The CDR3 has 17 amino acids. The CDR3 nucleotides read TGTTCCAGCAGCCCCCCCCCGGCAGGGGGCCTCACAGATACGCAGTATTTT. Its protein is CSSSPPPAGGLTDTQYF.

J is TRBJ2-7 and V is TRBV7-9; D is perhaps TRBD2 (6 bases). The CDR3 sequence is 15 residues long. The germline CDR1 and CDR2 sequences are SEHNR and FQNEAQ (reference sequence). Trimming removed 5 bases at V and 6 bases at J, with 20 bases between. CDR3 in DNA: TGTGCCAGCAGCACCTGGGACTTACGAACCCCCGAGCAGTACTTC. Its translation is CASSTWDLRTPEQYF.

This chain connects TRBV7-2 to TRBJ2-2; D not certain. This CDR3 is 12 amino acids long. Germline CDR1 reads SGHTA; CDR2 reads FQGNSA. V lost 5 bases and J 5 bases, leaving 6 bases between the germline ends. The CDR3 spells CASSRLTGELFF. CDR3 coding DNA: TGTGCCAGCAGCCGTTTGACCGGGGAGCTGTTTTTT.

The gene calls are TRBV15 and TRBJ2-3; maybe TRBD2 (5 bases). The V gene's germline CDR1 is LNHNV and CDR2 YYDKDF (reference sequence). Trimming cost V 0 bases and J 1 base, with 14 bases left between them. There are 17 residues in the CDR3. The CDR3 region has the DNA TGTGCCACCAGCAGAGAGGGCTTAAGCGGACGCACAGATACGCAGTATTTT. This sequence encodes CATSREGLSGRTDTQYF.

The chain carries TRBV6-4 and TRBJ2-3, with no clear D. This CDR3 contains 15 residues. Germline CDR1 is MRHNA and CDR2 is SNTAGT. The germline V and J ends were trimmed by 4 bases and 0 bases, with 11 bases remaining between them. The CDR3 sequence is CASSADFTSTDTQYF. CDR3 coding DNA: TGTGCCAGCAGTGCTGACTTTACTAGCACAGATACGCAGTATTTT.

The chain carries TRBV6-1 and TRBJ2-7, with D possibly TRBD2 on 5 matching bases. Germline values: CDR1 MNHNS, CDR2 SASEGT. The CDR3 consists of 14 residues. Trimming removed 3 bases at V and 5 bases at J, with 14 bases between. DNA for the CDR3: TGTGCCAGCAGTGATCCGGGGTACCCTGACGAGCAGTACTTC. It translates to CASSDPGYPDEQYF.

V usage is TRBV7-9 and J usage is TRBJ1-4; the match to TRBD1 covers 8 bases. Trimming took 5 bases from V and 7 from J; bases not matched to a gene: 12. Germline V lookup: CDR1 SEHNR, CDR2 FQNEAQ (reference sequence). The CDR3 is made up of 16 amino acids. The CDR3 region is CASSRLGQGRGEKLFF. The CDR3 DNA sequence: TGTGCCAGCAGCCGACTCGGACAGGGAAGAGGTGAAAAACTGTTTTTT.

This sequence joins TRBV18 and TRBJ2-5, with TRBD1 matching 7 bases. Germline lookup yields CDR1 KGHSH and CDR2 LQKENI. The junction had 15 bases not matched to a gene; V was cut back by 6 bases and J by 5 bases. CDR3 length: 16 amino acids. The CDR3 protein is CASSLPFDRARETQYF. CDR3 bases: TGTGCCAGCTCTCTCCCCTTCGACAGGGCACGGGAGACCCAGTACTTC.

This chain connects TRBV7-2 to TRBJ2-7; D remains unclear. The CDR3 runs 15 residues. V lost 1 base, J lost 0 bases, and 10 bases lay in between. Germline CDR1 is SGHTA and CDR2 is FQGNSA. Written as DNA, the CDR3 is TGTGCCAGCAGCTTAGGGTCGGAGATCTCCTACGAGCAGTACTTC. Translating it yields CASSLGSEISYEQYF.

This clone was picked up a small number of times. The chain joins TRBV10-3 to TRBJ1-5, with D possibly being TRBD1 (6 bases). The CDR3 length is 17 residues. Deletions cut 0 bases from V and 4 bases from J, with 16 bases between. The germline V gene has CDR1 ENHRY and CDR2 SYGVKD. CDR3 coding DNA: TGTGCCATCAGTGAGTCTAAGGGGGAGGGGGTGAATCAGCCCCAGCATTTT. Translating gives CAISESKGEGVNQPQHF.

The chain recombines TRBV11-2 with TRBJ2-1; D gene uncertain. V gave up 2 bases and J gave up 2 bases, with 4 bases separating them. The CDR3 has 13 amino acids. Germline-derived CDR1 and CDR2 are SGHAT and FQNNGV. For the CDR3, the DNA is TGTGCCAGCAGCTTACAGGCCTACAATGAGCAGTTCTTC. This codes for CASSLQAYNEQFF.

The J gene is TRBJ2-7, the V gene TRBV29-1; 7 nucleotides match TRBD2. The CDR3 sequence is 11 residues long. Germline assignment: CDR1 SQVTM and CDR2 ANQGSEA. The V segment lost 4 bases and the J segment 3 bases; nucleotides outside the gene matches: 0. The CDR3 coding sequence is TGCAGCGTTGGGGGGGGCTACGAGCAGTACTTC. This gives the protein CSVGGGYEQYF.

This clone is a singleton in its sample. The genes are TRBV7-2 and TRBJ2-5; TRBD1 agrees at 9 bases. The trim removed 5 bases at V and 6 bases at J, leaving 10 bases unmatched. Germline loops: CDR1 SGHTA, CDR2 FQGNSA. There are 15 residues in the CDR3. The chain's CDR3 is CASSTTTGGLKTQYF. The CDR3 DNA reads as TGTGCCAGCAGCACAACGACAGGGGGACTAAAGACCCAGTACTTC.

The rearrangement joins TRBV7-2 to TRBJ2-1, with TRBD2 identical over 14 bases. Trimming at V came to 5 bases and at J to 8 bases, leaving 8 bases not matched to a gene. Germline lookup yields CDR1 SGHTA and CDR2 FQGNSA. The CDR3 sequence is 16 residues long. As DNA, the CDR3 is TGTGCCAGCAGCGTCGGACTAGCGGGGGGCAACGATGAGCAGTTCTTC. Its translation: CASSVGLAGGNDEQFF.

This chain uses TRBV4-3 with TRBJ2-1; 8 nucleotides line up with TRBD2. The CDR3 is made up of 16 amino acids. Germline assignment: CDR1 LGHNA and CDR2 YSLEER. The V and J ends lost 5 bases and 5 bases, in that order; junction bases with no gene match: 11. CDR3 DNA: TGCGCCAGCAGCTGGGGGGGTAGCGGGATCAACAATGAGCAGTTCTTC. It encodes CASSWGGSGINNEQFF.

The genes are TRBV9 and TRBJ2-5; D not resolved. CDR1 is SGDLS and CDR2 is YYNGEE in the germline V gene. V lost 3 bases and J 0 bases, leaving 3 bases between the germline ends. This CDR3 spans 12 amino acids. The CDR3, as DNA: TGTGCCAGCAGCGCCAACCAAGAGACCCAGTACTTC. Protein product: CASSANQETQYF.

J is TRBJ1-1 and V is TRBV28, with 7 bases identical to TRBD1. The CDR3 contains 14 residues. Unmatched junction bases numbered 7, after V lost 3 bases and J lost 6 bases. CDR1 is MDHEN and CDR2 is SYDVKM in the germline V gene. The CDR3 region has the DNA TGTGCCAGCAGTTTGACAGGGAGAATCCCTGAAGCTTTCTTT. Its protein product is CASSLTGRIPEAFF.

The J gene is TRBJ2-7, the V gene TRBV11-2; the match to TRBD2 covers 7 bases. V shed 5 bases and J 6 bases; nucleotides not matched to a gene: 16. There are 16 residues in the CDR3. Germline CDR1 reads SGHAT; CDR2 reads FQNNGV. The CDR3 nucleotides read TGTGCCAGCAGCCCCTGGAGGAGGGCGGGAGACTCCGAGCAGTACTTC. It codes for CASSPWRRAGDSEQYF.

This clone was counted between two and nine times. The rearrangement uses TRBV7-8 and TRBJ1-5, with D uncertain. The length of the CDR3 is 15 residues. CDR1 and CDR2 from the germline V gene are SGHVS and FQNEAQ. V gave up 5 bases and J gave up 1 base, with 12 bases separating them. CDR3 coding DNA: TGTGCCAGCAGCGTCTCCACTGCCAGCAATCAGCCCCAGCATTTT. Translation gives CASSVSTASNQPQHF.